The rows below give T cell receptor beta chains drawn from one sample of a study of CD8+ T cells in alopecia areata. Repertoires were generated with immunoSEQ multiplex PCR, while TCRdb's copy carries only in-frame clones and drops some. The sample lists under 150,000 clones; about half were seen once. This material consisted of CD4+ T cells sorted from blood, taken at week 4, from a patient treated with tofacitinib. These receptors were obtained from a human donor with alopecia areata. Both conserved end residues are part of each CDR3. A D gene is named only where the DNA matches it firmly. A clone size is listed for some rows: how often the clone was seen (once, few, many), or a class if it is expanded.

j_call,clone_size,v_call,d_call,cdr3_aa,cdr3_nt
TRBJ2-3,-,TRBV13,TRBD1,CASSQGGRTDTQYF,TGTGCCAGCAGTCAAGGGGGCCGCACAGATACGCAGTATTTT
TRBJ2-1,-,TRBV14,-,CASSGLTGDNEQFF,TGTGCCAGCAGCGGTTTAACGGGGGACAATGAGCAGTTCTTC
TRBJ2-3,once,TRBV7-3,-,CASSAQTSTDTQYF,TGTGCCAGCAGCGCACAAACTAGCACAGATACGCAGTATTTT
TRBJ2-1,-,TRBV29-1,TRBD2,CSAFYGASGRGNEQFF,TGCAGCGCCTTCTATGGGGCTAGCGGGAGAGGCAATGAGCAGTTCTTC
TRBJ1-5,few,TRBV29-1,-,CSVGGVNNQPQHF,TGCAGCGTTGGAGGTGTCAACAATCAGCCCCAGCATTTT
TRBJ2-7,-,TRBV5-1,TRBD2,CASSLDTAGGGEQYF,TGCGCCAGCAGCTTGGACACTGCGGGAGGTGGGGAGCAGTACTTC
TRBJ2-7,-,TRBV29-1,-,CSVTLTREQYF,TGCAGCGTTACCCTCACAAGGGAGCAGTACTTC
TRBJ2-3,-,TRBV5-1,-,CASSLIGGRGADTQYF,TGCGCCAGCAGCTTGATAGGCGGAAGGGGTGCAGATACGCAGTATTTT
TRBJ1-5,-,TRBV25-1,-,CASSESLSNQPQHF,TGTGCCAGCAGTGAATCCCTGAGCAATCAGCCCCAGCATTTT
TRBJ2-3,few,TRBV2,TRBD2,CASLLAGENTDTQYF,TGTGCCAGTTTACTAGCGGGGGAGAACACAGATACGCAGTATTTT
TRBJ1-1,-,TRBV6-5,-,CASRGVGGRAEAFF,TGTGCCAGCAGAGGAGTAGGGGGGCGCGCTGAAGCTTTCTTT
TRBJ1-4,-,TRBV5-5,TRBD1,CASSRTGNEKLFF,TGTGCCAGCAGCCGGACAGGGAATGAAAAACTGTTTTTT
TRBJ1-2,few,TRBV29-1,TRBD1,CSVADSFAGGLGYTF,TGCAGCGTTGCTGATTCGTTCGCAGGGGGCCTTGGCTACACCTTC
TRBJ1-5,once,TRBV6-6,-,CASSYGQNQHF,TGTGCCAGCAGTTACGGACAAAACCAGCATTTT
TRBJ1-2,-,TRBV30,TRBD1,CAWSVPGQLSGYTF,TGTGCCTGGAGTGTACCGGGACAGCTTTCCGGCTACACCTTC
TRBJ2-7,-,TRBV7-2,-,CASSFTGYEQYF,TGTGCCAGCAGCTTTACCGGTTACGAGCAGTACTTC
TRBJ2-1,few,TRBV9,TRBD2,CASSVGTSEANEQFF,TGTGCCAGCAGCGTAGGAACTAGCGAGGCCAATGAGCAGTTCTTC
TRBJ2-1,few,TRBV5-1,TRBD1,CASSLDRVGDNEQFF,TGCGCCAGCAGCCTGGACAGGGTTGGTGACAATGAGCAGTTCTTC
TRBJ1-2,-,TRBV27,-,CASSSPPGGYTF,TGTGCCAGCAGTTCCCCCCCGGGTGGCTACACCTTC
TRBJ2-7,-,TRBV14,-,CASSRQGGGVGEQYF,TGTGCCAGCAGCCGCCAAGGGGGCGGGGTCGGCGAGCAGTACTTC
TRBJ1-1,-,TRBV29-1,-,CSVGHGGNGEAFF,TGCAGCGTTGGGCACGGGGGTAACGGTGAAGCTTTCTTT
TRBJ2-1,-,TRBV6-5,-,CASRPSVNSYNEQFF,TGTGCCAGCAGACCTAGCGTAAATTCCTACAATGAGCAGTTCTTC
TRBJ2-3,-,TRBV29-1,-,CSVEIAEGSQYF,TGCAGCGTTGAGATAGCGGAGGGTTCGCAGTATTTT
TRBJ1-1,few,TRBV29-1,-,CSVDRIGGRAEAFF,TGCAGCGTTGATAGAATAGGGGGGCGGGCTGAAGCTTTCTTT
TRBJ1-2,-,TRBV18,-,CASSPAPGYGYTF,TGTGCCAGCTCTCCCGCCCCCGGGTATGGCTACACCTTC
TRBJ1-5,many,TRBV6-6,-,CASSNYLQGNQPQHF,TGTGCCAGCAGTAACTACCTACAGGGCAATCAGCCCCAGCATTTT
TRBJ2-7,once,TRBV2,-,CASSPGASYEQYF,TGTGCCAGCAGCCCCGGGGCCTCCTACGAGCAGTACTTC
TRBJ2-1,-,TRBV25-1,TRBD2,CASSDLPPGLAGVMEQFF,TGTGCCAGCAGTGACCTCCCTCCTGGACTAGCGGGAGTTATGGAGCAGTTCTTC